Listed here are 27 T cell receptor beta chains from one sample, sequenced in a study of cytomegalovirus exposure and HLA in healthy donors. PCR involved 60 Vbeta and 13 Jbeta primers. The repertoire was sequenced with immunoSEQ multiplex PCR; TCRdb's copy has only in-frame clones and lacks some. This sample has around 100,000 clones; 65% to 85% occur once, and the top ten carry 8.5% to 12%. The sample taken for sequencing was PBMCs. The origin of the receptors is a man aged 50-59 years in good health and CMV-seronegative.

Written as DNA, the CDR3 is TGCGCCAGCAGCTTGGACGGTGGGCATCAGCCCCAGCATTTT. This codes for CASSLDGGHQPQHF. The rearrangement links TRBV5-1 to TRBJ1-5; no reliable D call. The CDR3 extends over 14 amino acids. Trimming removed 0 bases at V and 5 bases at J, with 9 bases between. The V gene's germline CDR1 is SGHRS and CDR2 YFSETQ.

This clone turned up a few times. V gene TRBV9 combines with J gene TRBJ2-3; no firm D call. V lost 4 bases to trimming and J lost 2 bases, with 11 bases between them. Per the germline V gene, CDR1 is SGDLS and CDR2 is YYNGEE. The CDR3 has 14 residues. The CDR3 reads CASSIDTFTDTQYF. In DNA, the CDR3 is TGTGCCAGCAGCATCGACACGTTCACAGATACGCAGTATTTT.

The rearrangement links TRBV6-5 to TRBJ1-3; 8 bases align to TRBD1. Trimming removed 6 bases from V and 4 bases from J; junction bases left unmatched: 5. Germline loops: CDR1 MNHEY, CDR2 SVGAGI. This CDR3 comprises 14 residues. DNA for the CDR3: TGTGCCAGCAGCCCGGGACAGGAGGGAAACACCATATATTTT. The encoded protein is CASSPGQEGNTIYF.

The rearrangement links TRBV9 to TRBJ1-1, with D tentatively TRBD1 (6 bases). Germline-derived CDR1 and CDR2 are SGDLS and YYNGEE. V lost 4 bases to trimming and J lost 7 bases, with 14 bases between them. The CDR3 contains 13 residues. CDR3 region: CASSPRDKLEAFF. For the CDR3, the DNA is TGTGCCAGCAGCCCCCGGGACAAACTTGAAGCTTTCTTT.

Concerning this clone: The junction does not match germline at one end; this may be a read error. Within the sample, other DNA sequences also encode this same CDR3. V and J are TRBV2 and TRBJ1-6; D ambiguous. The CDR3 is 11 residues long. Germline values: CDR1 SNHLY, CDR2 FYNNEI. The CDR3 sequence: CASSFNSPLHF. The CDR3 coding sequence is TGTGCCAGCTCCTTTAATTCACCCCTCCACTTT. Based on the CDR3 plus reference TRBV2 and TRBJ1-6, the full variable domain is EPEVTQTPSHQVTQMGQEVILRCVPISNHLYFYWYRQILGQKVEFLVSFYNNEISEKSEIFDDQFSVERPDGSNFTLKIRSTKLEDSAMYFCASSFNSPLHFGNGTRLTVT.

V usage is TRBV5-1 and J usage is TRBJ2-7; the D gene is possibly TRBD2 (6 bases). The CDR3 is made up of 14 amino acids. The V end was cut by 5 bases, the J end by 2 bases, with 14 bases between. Per the germline V gene, CDR1 is SGHRS and CDR2 is YFSETQ. CDR3 bases: TGCGCCAGCAGTGGAGGGCCCTCCACCTACGAGCAGTACTTC. This codes for CASSGGPSTYEQYF.

V is TRBV6-5 and J is TRBJ1-1; TRBD1 agrees at 10 bases. V was clipped by 6 bases and J by 2 bases; unmatched bases: 3. CDR1 and CDR2 from the germline V gene are MNHEY and SVGAGI. The CDR3 length is 14 residues. The CDR3 is CASRRDRGNTEAFF. CDR3 in DNA: TGTGCCAGCAGGAGGGACAGGGGAAACACTGAAGCTTTCTTT.

V is TRBV6-1 and J is TRBJ2-7, with TRBD1 matching 7 bases. Germline assignment: CDR1 MNHNS and CDR2 SASEGT. V shed 4 bases and J 0 bases; nucleotides not matched to a gene: 3. The CDR3 consists of 14 residues. The DNA for the CDR3 is TGTGCCAGCAGTGCCGACAGGGCCTCCTACGAGCAGTACTTC. The encoded protein is CASSADRASYEQYF.

J is TRBJ1-3 and V is TRBV2; a possible D gene is TRBD1 (6 bases). The V and J ends lost 6 bases and 4 bases respectively, with 13 bases between them. This CDR3 comprises 14 residues. Germline CDR1 reads SNHLY; CDR2 reads FYNNEI. The CDR3 loop is CASSKRDIGNTIYF. The CDR3 nucleotides read TGTGCCAGCAGCAAAAGGGACATCGGAAACACCATATATTTT.

This rearrangement joins TRBV27 to TRBJ1-1, with D perhaps matching TRBD1 (5 bases). V was clipped by 5 bases and J by 3 bases, with 16 bases between them. Germline-derived CDR1 and CDR2 are MNHEY and SMNVEV (reference sequence). The CDR3 contains 15 residues. This CDR3 is CASSAQRGGDTEAFF. In nucleotides, the CDR3 is TGTGCCAGCAGTGCCCAAAGGGGTGGAGACACTGAAGCTTTCTTT.

The J gene is TRBJ2-4, the V gene TRBV19; the match to TRBD1 covers 7 bases. The CDR3 runs 14 residues. Germline V CDR1 and CDR2: LNHDA, SQIVND (reference sequence). V shed 5 bases, J shed 9 bases, and the junction held 10 bases outside the gene matches. DNA of the CDR3: TGTGCCAGTAGTCCGGGAAAACAGGGGTCCATTCAGTACTTC. Translating it yields CASSPGKQGSIQYF.

V usage is TRBV7-2 and J usage is TRBJ2-5; 16 bases agree with TRBD2. V shed 2 bases and J 5 bases; nucleotides not matched to a gene: 5. CDR1 SGHTA and CDR2 FQGNSA come from the germline V gene. The CDR3 length is 17 residues. CDR3 DNA sequence: TGTGCCAGCAGCTTAAAGGGACTAGCGGGAGGGCCGGAGACCCAGTACTTC. It translates to CASSLKGLAGGPETQYF.

V is TRBV11-2 and J is TRBJ2-7, with D unclear. Germline V gene lookup returns CDR1 SGHAT and CDR2 FQNNGV. This CDR3 is built from 12 residues. V was clipped by 2 bases and J by 5 bases, with 7 bases between them. This CDR3 reads CASSLSRNEQYF. As DNA, the CDR3 is TGTGCCAGCAGCTTATCGAGGAACGAGCAGTACTTC.

This clone was recorded only once. The chain links TRBV7-2 to TRBJ2-7; D is undetermined. V gave up 1 base and J gave up 3 bases, with 10 bases separating them. CDR1 and CDR2 (germline): SGHTA, FQGNSA. CDR3 size: 14 residues. CDR3 loop: CASSLDPQFYEQYF. CDR3 DNA: TGTGCCAGCAGCTTAGATCCACAGTTCTACGAGCAGTACTTC.

The chain joins TRBV1 to TRBJ1-6; the table's D gene call, TRBD1, was not cross checked with the DNA. TRBV1 is a documented pseudogene. The CDR3 spans 15 residues. The CDR3 here is CTSSQEKRQRRPLHF. CDR3 sequence (DNA): TGCACCAGCAGCCAAGAAAAGAGACAGAGAAGACCCCTCCACTTT.

V and J are TRBV30 and TRBJ1-2, with D unresolved. Germline V lookup: CDR1 GTSNPN, CDR2 SVGIG (reference sequence). Deletions cut 2 bases from V and 8 bases from J, with 24 bases between. CDR3 size: 16 residues. DNA for the CDR3: TGTGCCTGGAGTCCACCGGACGGGTTCCTCCGGGAGGGCTACACCTTC. This encodes CAWSPPDGFLREGYTF.

The chain couples TRBV30 to TRBJ1-1; D perhaps matches TRBD1 (6 bases). The CDR3 is 14 residues long. Germline V CDR1 and CDR2: GTSNPN, SVGIG (reference sequence). The germline V and J ends were trimmed by 3 bases and 10 bases, with 21 bases remaining between them. The CDR3, as DNA: TGTGCCTGGAGCACGGGACACAACTTTAAACGAGCTTTCTTT. Translating gives CAWSTGHNFKRAFF.

The chain couples TRBV4-1 to TRBJ2-5; D not resolved. Trimming removed 4 bases from V and 5 bases from J, with 11 bases in between. The CDR3 spans 13 residues. Looked up from germline, CDR1 is MGHRA and CDR2 is YSYEKL. Here the CDR3 DNA reads TGCGCCAGCAGCCCGGGTTTTCGGGAGACCCAGTACTTC. Translated, it gives CASSPGFRETQYF.

This chain connects TRBV4-1 to TRBJ2-1; D call uncertain. V was clipped by 0 bases and J by 4 bases, with 10 bases between them. The CDR3 extends over 15 amino acids. In germline, CDR1 is MGHRA, CDR2 YSYEKL. CDR3 sequence (DNA): TGCGCCAGCAGCCAAGAGTTCGCCGGTTACAATGAGCAGTTCTTC. Amino acid sequence: CASSQEFAGYNEQFF.

This chain connects TRBV4-2 to TRBJ2-7; the match to TRBD2 covers 13 bases. The CDR3 extends over 16 amino acids. The germline V gene encodes CDR1 LGHNA and CDR2 YNFKEQ. J was trimmed by 5 bases and V by 4 bases; bases with no gene match: 8. CDR3 DNA: TGTGCCAGCAGCCGAGGACTAGCGGGGGCTCCCCACGAGCAGTACTTC. Protein: CASSRGLAGAPHEQYF.

This chain links TRBV7-9 with TRBJ2-1; 7 nucleotides match TRBD1. Germline CDR1 reads SEHNR; CDR2 reads FQNEAQ (reference sequence). CDR3 length equals 17 residues. Trimming removed 5 bases from V and 3 bases from J; junction bases left unmatched: 13. CDR3 nucleotide sequence: TGTGCCAGCAGCGGGAGAAAGACAGGGACCCTCTACAATGAGCAGTTCTTC. It encodes CASSGRKTGTLYNEQFF.

The rearrangement links TRBV11-3 to TRBJ1-3; D is possibly TRBD1 (5 bases). V lost 2 bases to trimming and J lost 0 bases, with 11 bases between them. Per germline, CDR1 SGHNT and CDR2 YENEEA. The CDR3 has 16 residues. The CDR3, as DNA: TGTGCCAGCAGCTTACAGGGCTCTAGCTCTGGAAACACCATATATTTT. Translated: CASSLQGSSSGNTIYF. Based on the CDR3 plus reference TRBV11-3 and TRBJ1-3, the full variable domain is EAGVVQSPRYKIIEKKQPVAFWCNPISGHNTLYWYLQNLGQGPELLIRYENEEAVDDSQLPKDRFSAERLKGVDSTLKIQPAELGDSAVYLCASSLQGSSSGNTIYFGEGSWLTVV.

This CDR3 reads CASSSPPSGTGELFF. CDR3 coding DNA: TGTGCCAGCAGTTCCCCGCCTAGTGGCACCGGGGAGCTGTTTTTT. V is TRBV6-5 and J is TRBJ2-2; unclear D gene. V was clipped by 4 bases and J by 4 bases, with 13 bases between them. The CDR3 spans 15 residues. Per the germline V gene, CDR1 is MNHEY and CDR2 is SVGAGI.

The chain recombines TRBV6-5 with TRBJ2-7; D call uncertain. The CDR3 contains 14 residues. V was cut by 2 bases and J by 0 bases, with 8 bases left in between. CDR1 and CDR2 (germline): MNHEY, SVGAGI. The CDR3 region has the DNA TGTGCCAGCAGTTACGATGCGGCCTCCTACGAGCAGTACTTC. Its protein product is CASSYDAASYEQYF.

This clone was observed a few times. The chain links TRBV2 to TRBJ2-7; 7 bases match TRBD1. V shed 4 bases, J shed 1 base, and the junction held 4 bases outside the gene matches. The CDR3 spans 14 residues. CDR1 is SNHLY and CDR2 is FYNNEI in the germline V gene. The CDR3 region is CASSAGQRSYEQYF. Written as DNA, the CDR3 is TGTGCCAGCAGTGCGGGACAGCGGTCCTACGAGCAGTACTTC.

This clone was counted a few times. The CDR3 loop is CASSVRDSRVDTQYF. The CDR3 coding sequence is TGCGCCAGCAGCGTCCGGGACAGTAGGGTCGATACGCAGTATTTT. This rearrangement joins TRBV5-1 to TRBJ2-3, with 7 bases matching TRBD1. Trimming took 4 bases from V and 6 from J; bases not matched to a gene: 11. Germline CDR1 is SGHRS and CDR2 is YFSETQ. The CDR3 is made up of 15 amino acids.

The chain has TRBV6-5 and TRBJ1-6; 10 bases map to TRBD1. The V gene end was trimmed by 7 bases and the J gene end by 8 bases; junction bases not matched to a gene: 8. Germline CDR1 reads MNHEY; CDR2 reads SVGAGI. The CDR3 spans 15 residues. Here the CDR3 DNA reads TGTGCCAGCAATTTAAGACAGGGGGCCTATTCACCCCTCCACTTT. Encoded protein: CASNLRQGAYSPLHF.